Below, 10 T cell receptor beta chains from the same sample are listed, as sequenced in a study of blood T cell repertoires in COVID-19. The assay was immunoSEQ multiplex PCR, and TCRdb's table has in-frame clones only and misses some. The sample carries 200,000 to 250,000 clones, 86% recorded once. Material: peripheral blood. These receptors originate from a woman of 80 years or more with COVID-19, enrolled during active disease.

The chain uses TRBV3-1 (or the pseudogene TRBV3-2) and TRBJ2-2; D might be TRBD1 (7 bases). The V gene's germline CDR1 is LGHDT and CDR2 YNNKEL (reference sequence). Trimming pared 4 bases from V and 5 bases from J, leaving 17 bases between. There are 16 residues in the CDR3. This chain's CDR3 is CASSRSDPGGTGELFF. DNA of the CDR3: TGTGCCAGCAGCCGCTCGGACCCAGGGGGGACCGGGGAGCTGTTTTTT.

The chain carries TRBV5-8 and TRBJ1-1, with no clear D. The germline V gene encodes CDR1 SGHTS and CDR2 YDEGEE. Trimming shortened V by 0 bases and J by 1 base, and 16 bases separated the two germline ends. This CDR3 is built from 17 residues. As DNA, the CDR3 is TGTGCCAGCAGCTTGGGGAGTTGGTTGCGCCAGAACACTGAAGCTTTCTTT. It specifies CASSLGSWLRQNTEAFF. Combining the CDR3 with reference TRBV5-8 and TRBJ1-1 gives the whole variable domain EAGVTQSPTHLIKTRGQQATLRCSPISGHTSVYWYQQALGLGLQFLLWYDEGEERNRGNFPPRFSGRQFPNYSSELNVNALELEDSALYLCASSLGSWLRQNTEAFFGQGTRLTVV.

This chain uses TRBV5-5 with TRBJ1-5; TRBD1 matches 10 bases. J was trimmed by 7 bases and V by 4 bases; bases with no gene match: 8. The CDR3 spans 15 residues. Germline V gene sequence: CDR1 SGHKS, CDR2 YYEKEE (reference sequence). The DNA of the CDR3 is TGTGCCAGCAGCAAGACCGGGACAGGGGACCAGCCCCAGCATTTT. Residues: CASSKTGTGDQPQHF.

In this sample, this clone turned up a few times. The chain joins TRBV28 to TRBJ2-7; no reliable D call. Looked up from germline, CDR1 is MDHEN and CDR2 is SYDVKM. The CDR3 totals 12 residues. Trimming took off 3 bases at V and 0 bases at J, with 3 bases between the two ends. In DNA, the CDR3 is TGTGCCAGCAGTTTGAGCTCCTACGAGCAGTACTTC. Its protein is CASSLSSYEQYF.

The CDR3 here is CASSIQQASGNTIYF. The CDR3 nucleotides are TGTGCCAGTAGTATCCAGCAGGCGTCGGGAAACACCATATATTTT. J is TRBJ1-3 and V is TRBV19, with unresolved D. V lost 3 bases to trimming and J lost 4 bases, with 13 bases between them. Germline values: CDR1 LNHDA, CDR2 SQIVND (reference sequence). The CDR3 spans 15 residues.

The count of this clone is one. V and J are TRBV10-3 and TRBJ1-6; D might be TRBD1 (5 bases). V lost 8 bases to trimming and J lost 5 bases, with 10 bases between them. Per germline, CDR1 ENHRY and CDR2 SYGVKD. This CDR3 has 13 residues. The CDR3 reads CAIRQGNNSPLHF. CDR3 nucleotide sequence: TGTGCCATCCGGCAGGGAAATAATTCACCCCTCCACTTT.

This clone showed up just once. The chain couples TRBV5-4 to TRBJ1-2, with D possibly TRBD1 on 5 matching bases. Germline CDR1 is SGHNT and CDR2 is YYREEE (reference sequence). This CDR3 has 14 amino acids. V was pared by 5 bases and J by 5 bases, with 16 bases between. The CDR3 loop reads CASSRGRAGYGYTF. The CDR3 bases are TGTGCCAGCAGTCGGGGCCGAGCGGGGTATGGCTACACCTTC.

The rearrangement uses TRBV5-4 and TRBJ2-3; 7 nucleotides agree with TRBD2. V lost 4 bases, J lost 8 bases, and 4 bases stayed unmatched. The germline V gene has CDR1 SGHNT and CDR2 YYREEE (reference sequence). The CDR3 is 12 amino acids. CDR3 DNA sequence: TGTGCCAGCAGCCCACCGGGGGGTACGCAGTATTTT. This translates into CASSPPGGTQYF.

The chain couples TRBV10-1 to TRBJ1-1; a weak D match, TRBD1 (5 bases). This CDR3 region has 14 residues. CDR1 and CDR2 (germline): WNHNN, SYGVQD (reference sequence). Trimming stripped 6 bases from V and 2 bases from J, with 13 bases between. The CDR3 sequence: CASSRGSGNTEAFF. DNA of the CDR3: TGCGCCAGCAGCCGGGGGTCGGGAAACACTGAAGCTTTCTTT.

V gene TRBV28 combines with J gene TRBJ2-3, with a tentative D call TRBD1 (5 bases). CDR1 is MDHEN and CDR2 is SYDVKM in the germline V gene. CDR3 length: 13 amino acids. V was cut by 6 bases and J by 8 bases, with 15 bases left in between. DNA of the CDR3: TGTGCCAGCAGCCTCCTCCGCCAGGGTACGCAGTATTTT. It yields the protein CASSLLRQGTQYF. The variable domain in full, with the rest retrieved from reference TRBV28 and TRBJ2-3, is DVKVTQSSRYLVKRTGEKVFLECVQDMDHENMFWYRQDPGLGLRLIYFSYDVKMKEKGDIPEGYSVSREKKERFSLILESASTNQTSMYLCASSLLRQGTQYFGPGTRLTVL.